The sample holds many counts of the clone carrying this T cell receptor (beta chain). The antigen remains unidentified. The CDR3 loop spans 16 amino acids. V lost 4 bases to trimming and J lost 0 bases, with 14 bases between them. Diagnostic decisions used clinical symptoms, serum thyroxine and TRAb, thyroid ultrasound and orbital computed tomography. Isolation of PBMCs was performed on around 9.7 ml fresh peripheral blood. These data come from a study of T cells in Graves' hyperthyroidism and ophthalmopathy. Study conclusions and caveats: The model predicted ophthalmopathy a median approximately 6.3 months before onset. Blood also contained most expanded thyroid clonotypes above 0.001.

RNA transcripts provided the source from which TCR beta CDR3 regions were amplified. HTBI primers were used for first-round RT-PCR of the TCR CDR3. TCRdb independently ran MiXCR on the multiplex PCR reads; one entry per CDR3 protein. Of approximately 620,000 distinct CDR3 sequences in the sample, approximately 15% were seen once. The chain has TRBV12-3 or TRBV12-4 and TRBJ2-3; no clear D gene. Sequenced sample: blood. The receptor was derived from a woman between 40 and 50 years old with Graves' ophthalmopathy. The CDR3 DNA is TGTGCCAGCAGTTCTAACCTTGACCCTAGCACAGATACGCAGTATTTT. It specifies CASSSNLDPSTDTQYF.